These T cell receptor beta chains were read from a single sample in a study of regulatory T cells in long-lasting Graves disease. TCRdb called the multiplex PCR reads again in MiXCR, with one record for every CDR3 protein. This table holds 400,000 to 550,000 distinct CDR3 sequences, 16% found once. The data also belong to a second study, concerning T cells in Graves' hyperthyroidism and ophthalmopathy.

The specimen was peripheral blood mononuclear cells (PBMCs), collected at new diagnosis, from a patient treated with antithyroid drugs. All receptors come from a woman in her thirties with Graves disease. Both conserved end residues are part of each CDR3.

>TRBV7-2|TRBJ2-1
CASSEPGPPNHEQFF
>TRBV20-1|TRBJ1-2
CSANDLTASNYGYTF
>TRBV28|TRBJ2-3
CASTLGPSLADTQYF
>TRBV2|TRBJ2-1
CASRNRGGSYNEQFF
>TRBV7-8|TRBJ2-1
CASMNYGEQFF
>TRBV20-1|TRBJ1-6
CSAMGRPDSPLHF
>TRBV6-1|TRBJ1-2
CAARSNYGYTF
>TRBV28|TRBJ2-7
CASRPGLAGPSEQYF
>TRBV6-1|TRBJ1-5
CASSRLSNQPQHF
>TRBV2|TRBJ1-1
CASSVEQGWDTEAFF
>TRBV19|TRBJ2-3
CASRRQSETSTDTQYF
>TRBV19|TRBJ2-4
CASSYAGGQNIQYF
>TRBV30|TRBJ1-6
CAWERDSSYNSPLHF
>TRBV7-9|TRBJ2-1
CASSRVPTGTSGRSPYNEQFF
>TRBV30|TRBJ1-1
CAWSHGVGPEAFF
>TRBV28|TRBJ1-1
CASSGPVVAFF
>TRBV28|TRBJ2-7
CASSWGLAGAYEQYF
>TRBV6-2/TRBV6-3|TRBJ1-2
CASSEARQGLNYGYTF
>TRBV25-1|TRBJ2-3
CASSALAGGRTDTQYF
>TRBV4-2|TRBJ1-4
CASSDRTGGGDEKLFF
>TRBV2|TRBJ1-5
CASSLSGTDYQPQHF
>TRBV28|TRBJ2-2
CASSFYWGANTGELFF
>TRBV20-1|TRBJ1-5
CSAGLGRGNQPQHF
>TRBV27|TRBJ1-2
CASSLGPRVYGYTF
>TRBV2|TRBJ2-1
CASKKTRGNNEQFF
>TRBV3-1|TRBJ1-5
CASSQGDRSNQPQHF
>TRBV20-1|TRBJ2-7
CSASGGSSYEQYF
>TRBV6-5|TRBJ1-1
CASSYLGDTEAFF
>TRBV29-1|TRBJ2-3
CSVEGHTDTQYF
>TRBV28|TRBJ2-7
CASSLGGAGGPANEQYF
>TRBV4-1|TRBJ2-7
CASSLKAGYEQYF
>TRBV30|TRBJ1-1
CAWKIRIVNTEAFF